Each of the 2 T cell receptor beta chains below was sequenced from the same sample in a study of blood T cell repertoires in COVID-19. Sequencing used immunoSEQ multiplex PCR; TCRdb keeps in-frame clones, though not all of them. The table records some 160,000 clones, about 80% of them present only once. The sequenced sample was peripheral blood. Receptors were obtained from a man aged 70-80 years with active or convalescent COVID-19.

V usage is TRBV10-2 and J usage is TRBJ2-1; 7 bases match TRBD2. The CDR3 consists of 16 residues. Losses at the gene ends were 3 bases for V and 5 bases for J; bases not matched to a gene: 10. The germline V gene encodes CDR1 WSHSY and CDR2 SAAADI. As DNA, the CDR3 is TGCGCCAGCAGTGAATTCGGCGGGAGTGGCGACAATGAGCAGTTCTTC. This codes for CASSEFGGSGDNEQFF.

The chain employs TRBV12-3 or TRBV12-4 and TRBJ1-2; possibly TRBD1 for D (6 bases). The CDR3 is 13 amino acids. Trimming took 6 bases from V and 2 from J, leaving 10 bases between them. Here the CDR3 DNA reads TGTGCCAGCAGCCCGGACAGCAACTATGGCTACACCTTC. Translation gives CASSPDSNYGYTF.